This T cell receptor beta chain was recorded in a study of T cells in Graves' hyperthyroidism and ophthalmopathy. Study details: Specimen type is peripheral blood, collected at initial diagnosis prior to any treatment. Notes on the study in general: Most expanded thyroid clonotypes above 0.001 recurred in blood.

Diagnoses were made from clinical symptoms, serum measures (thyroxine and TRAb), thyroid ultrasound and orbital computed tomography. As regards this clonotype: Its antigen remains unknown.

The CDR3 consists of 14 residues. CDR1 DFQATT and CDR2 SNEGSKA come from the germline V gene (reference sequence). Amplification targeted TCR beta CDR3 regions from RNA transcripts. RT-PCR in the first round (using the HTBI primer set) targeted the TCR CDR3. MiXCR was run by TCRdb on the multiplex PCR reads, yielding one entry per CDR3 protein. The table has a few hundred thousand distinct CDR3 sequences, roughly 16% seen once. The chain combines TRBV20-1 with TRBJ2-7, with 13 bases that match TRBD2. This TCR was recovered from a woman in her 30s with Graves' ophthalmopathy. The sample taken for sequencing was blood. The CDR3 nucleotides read TGCAGCGCGTTCGGACTAGCGGGAGCGCGGGAGCAGTACTTC. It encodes CSAFGLAGAREQYF.